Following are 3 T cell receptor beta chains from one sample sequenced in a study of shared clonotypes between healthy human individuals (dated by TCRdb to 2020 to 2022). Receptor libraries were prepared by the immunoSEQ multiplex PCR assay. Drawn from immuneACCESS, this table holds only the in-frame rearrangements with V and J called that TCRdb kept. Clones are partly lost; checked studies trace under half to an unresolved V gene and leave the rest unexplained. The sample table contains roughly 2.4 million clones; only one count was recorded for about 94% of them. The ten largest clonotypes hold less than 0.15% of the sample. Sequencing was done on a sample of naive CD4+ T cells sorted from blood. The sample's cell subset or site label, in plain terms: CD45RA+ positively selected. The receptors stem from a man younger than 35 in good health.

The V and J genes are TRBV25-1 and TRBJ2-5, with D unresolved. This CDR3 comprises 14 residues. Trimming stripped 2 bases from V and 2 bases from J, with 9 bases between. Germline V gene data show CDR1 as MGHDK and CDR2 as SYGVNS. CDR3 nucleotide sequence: TGTGCCAGCAGTGAAGGCACGGCACAAGAGACCCAGTACTTC. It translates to CASSEGTAQETQYF.

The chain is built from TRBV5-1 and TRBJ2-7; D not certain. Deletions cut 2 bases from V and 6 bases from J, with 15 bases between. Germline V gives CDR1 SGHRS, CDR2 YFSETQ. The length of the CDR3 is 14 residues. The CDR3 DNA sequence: TGCGCCAGCAGCTTAGGAGAGCTCGAGGCCGAGCAGTACTTC. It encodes CASSLGELEAEQYF.

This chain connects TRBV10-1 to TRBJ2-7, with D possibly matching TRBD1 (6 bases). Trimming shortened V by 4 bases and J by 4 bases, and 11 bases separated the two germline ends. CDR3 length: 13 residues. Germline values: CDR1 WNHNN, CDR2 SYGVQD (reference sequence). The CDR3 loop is CASSAGRGYEQYF. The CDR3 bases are TGCGCCAGCAGTGCAGGCAGGGGTTACGAGCAGTACTTC.